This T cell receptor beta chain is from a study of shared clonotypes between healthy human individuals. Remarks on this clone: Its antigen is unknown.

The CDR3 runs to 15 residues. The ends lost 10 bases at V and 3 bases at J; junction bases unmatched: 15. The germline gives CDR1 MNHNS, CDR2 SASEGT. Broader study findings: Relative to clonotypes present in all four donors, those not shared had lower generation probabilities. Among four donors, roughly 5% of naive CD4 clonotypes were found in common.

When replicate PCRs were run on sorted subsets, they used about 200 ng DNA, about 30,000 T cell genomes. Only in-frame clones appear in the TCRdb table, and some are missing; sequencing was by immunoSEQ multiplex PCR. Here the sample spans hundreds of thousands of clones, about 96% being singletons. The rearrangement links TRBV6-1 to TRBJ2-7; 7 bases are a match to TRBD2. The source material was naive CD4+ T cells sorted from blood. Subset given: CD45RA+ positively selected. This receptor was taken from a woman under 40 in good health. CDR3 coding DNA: TGTGCCATCAGGCCGGGGACTACATTCCACTACGAGCAGTACTTC. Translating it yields CAIRPGTTFHYEQYF.